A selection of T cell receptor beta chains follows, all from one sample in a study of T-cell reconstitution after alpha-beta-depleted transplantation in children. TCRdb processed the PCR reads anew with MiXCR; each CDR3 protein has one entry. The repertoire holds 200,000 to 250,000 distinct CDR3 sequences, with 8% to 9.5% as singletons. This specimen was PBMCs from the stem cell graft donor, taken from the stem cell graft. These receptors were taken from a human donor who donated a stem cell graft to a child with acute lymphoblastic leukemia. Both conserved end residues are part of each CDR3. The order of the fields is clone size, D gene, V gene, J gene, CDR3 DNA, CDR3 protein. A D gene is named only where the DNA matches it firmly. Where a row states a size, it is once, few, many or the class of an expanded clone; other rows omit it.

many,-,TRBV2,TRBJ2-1,TGTGCCAGCAGCGCTTCCAGATACAATGAGCAGTTCTTC,CASSASRYNEQFF
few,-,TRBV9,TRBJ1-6,TGTGCCAGCAGCGTAGAGGAGGGTGGCAATTCACCCCTCCACTTT,CASSVEEGGNSPLHF
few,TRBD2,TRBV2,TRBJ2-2,TGTGCCAGATCGGGGGGGGTCACCGGGGAGCTGTTTTTT,CARSGGVTGELFF
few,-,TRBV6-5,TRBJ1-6,TGTGCCAGCAGTTCCGCGGGGGGCGCATTTGATTCACCCCTCCACTTT,CASSSAGGAFDSPLHF
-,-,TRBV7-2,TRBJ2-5,TGTGCCAGCAGCCGCAACCAGGAGACCCAGTACTTC,CASSRNQETQYF
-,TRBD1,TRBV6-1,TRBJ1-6,TGTGCCAGCAGTGAAGCCGCGCCGGGACAGGGGTATTCACCCCTCCACTTT,CASSEAAPGQGYSPLHF
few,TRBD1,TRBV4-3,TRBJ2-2,TGCGCCAGCAGCCTAACACTGGGGTCAGACAGGGGGTTGAACACCGGGGAGCTGTTTTTT,CASSLTLGSDRGLNTGELFF
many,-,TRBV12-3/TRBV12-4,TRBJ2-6,TGTGCCTCCCTGTCAGGCTCTGGGGCCAACGTCCTGACTTTC,CASLSGSGANVLTF
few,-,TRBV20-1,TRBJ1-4,TGCAGTGCTAGTAGGGAGGCAACTAATGAAAAACTGTTTTTT,CSASREATNEKLFF
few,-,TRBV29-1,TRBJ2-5,TGCAGCGCGGAGGAGGGGGCAGGGGAGACCCAGTACTTC,CSAEEGAGETQYF
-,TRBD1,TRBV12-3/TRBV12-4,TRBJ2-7,TGTGCCAGCAGCGGGGGGACAGGGGTAGAGCAGTACTTC,CASSGGTGVEQYF
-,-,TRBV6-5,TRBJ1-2,TGTGCCAGCAGTTACTCGATGATCCCTAGGGGCTACACCTTC,CASSYSMIPRGYTF
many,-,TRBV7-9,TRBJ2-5,TGTGCCAGCAGCTTTCAAAGCGCGGTCCAAGAGACCCAGTACTTC,CASSFQSAVQETQYF
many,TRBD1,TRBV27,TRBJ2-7,TGTGCCAGCAGTCCACTGGGACAGGGCTACGAGCAGTACTTC,CASSPLGQGYEQYF
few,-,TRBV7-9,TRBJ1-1,TGTGCCAGCAGCTCGGGACTTGACACTGAAGCTTTCTTT,CASSSGLDTEAFF
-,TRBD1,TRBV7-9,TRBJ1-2,TGTGCCAGCAGCCCAGGACAGGTCGAACGCTATGGCTACACCTTC,CASSPGQVERYGYTF
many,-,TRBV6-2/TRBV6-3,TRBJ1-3,TGTGCCAGCAGTGCCGAACAGATCGGAAACACCATATATTTT,CASSAEQIGNTIYF
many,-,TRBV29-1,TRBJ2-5,TGCAGCGGTCGTTTGGGAGAGACCCAGTACTTC,CSGRLGETQYF
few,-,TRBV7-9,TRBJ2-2,TGTGCCAGCAGCCCCGGGACATTGGGCACCGGGGAGCTGTTTTTT,CASSPGTLGTGELFF
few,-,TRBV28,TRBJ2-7,TGTGCCAGCCGACTAGATTTTTTCTACGAGCAGTACTTC,CASRLDFFYEQYF
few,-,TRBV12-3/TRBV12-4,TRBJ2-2,TGTGCCAGCAGTTTTAACGCAGGGCCCGGGGAGCTGTTTTTT,CASSFNAGPGELFF
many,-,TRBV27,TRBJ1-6,TGTGCCAGCAGTCCTAGGACAGTATCCTATAATTCACCCCTCCACTTT,CASSPRTVSYNSPLHF
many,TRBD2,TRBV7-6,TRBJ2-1,TGTGCCAGCAGCTTAGTTCTAGCGGGGTCCCTGGGCAATGAGCAGTTCTTC,CASSLVLAGSLGNEQFF
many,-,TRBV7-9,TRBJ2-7,TGTGCCAGCAGAGGAGCCCAGTCCGACGAGCAGTACTTC,CASRGAQSDEQYF
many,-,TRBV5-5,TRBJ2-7,TGTGCCAGCAGCTTAACCAACGGGGACGCCTACGAGCAGTACTTC,CASSLTNGDAYEQYF
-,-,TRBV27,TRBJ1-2,TGTGCCACCCTGGCCGGAGGATATGGCTACACCTTC,CATLAGGYGYTF
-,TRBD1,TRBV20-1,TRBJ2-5,TGCAGTGCGCCGGGACAGGGGGGTTCAGAGACCCAGTACTTC,CSAPGQGGSETQYF
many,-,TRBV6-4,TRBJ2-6,TGTGCCAGCAGTGAAAGGAGCTCTGGGGCCAACGTCCTGACTTTC,CASSERSSGANVLTF
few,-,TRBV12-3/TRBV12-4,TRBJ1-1,TGTGCCAGCAGTCCCCAGGGTTGGGCTGAAGCTTTCTTT,CASSPQGWAEAFF
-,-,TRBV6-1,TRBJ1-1,TGTGCCAGCAGCCGCACCAAGGGCACTGAAGCTTTCTTT,CASSRTKGTEAFF
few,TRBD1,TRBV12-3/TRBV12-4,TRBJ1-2,TGTGCCAGCAGCAAACGGGACAGGGATAGGCCGGGCTACACCTTC,CASSKRDRDRPGYTF
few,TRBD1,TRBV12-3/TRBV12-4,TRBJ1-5,TGTGCCAGCAGGTTGACAGGGTCGGGCAATCAGCCCCAGCATTTT,CASRLTGSGNQPQHF
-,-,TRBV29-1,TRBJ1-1,TGCAGCGTTGAGTCTGGGGGCTTCGCAGCTTTCTTT,CSVESGGFAAFF
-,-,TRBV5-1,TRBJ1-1,TGCGCCAGCAGCTATGGACAGTCCGAAGCTTTCTTT,CASSYGQSEAFF
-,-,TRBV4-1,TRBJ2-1,TGCGCCAGCAGCGAAGAAATCCGGTCCTCCTACAATGAGCAGTTCTTC,CASSEEIRSSYNEQFF
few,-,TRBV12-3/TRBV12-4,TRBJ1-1,TGTGCCATCTCCTCGGTTTCGGAGGACACTGAAGCTTTCTTT,CAISSVSEDTEAFF
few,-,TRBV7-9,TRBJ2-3,TGTGCCAGCAGCGTCGGGGGGCTGACAGATACGCAGTATTTT,CASSVGGLTDTQYF
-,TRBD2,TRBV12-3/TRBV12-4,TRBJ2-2,TGTGCCAGCAGTGTGGGACTAGCGGGTTTCGGGGAGCTGTTTTTT,CASSVGLAGFGELFF
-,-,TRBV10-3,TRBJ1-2,TGTGCCATCTTCAACCCCGGGACCCCGAATTTCCCGGGCTATGGCTACACCTTC,CAIFNPGTPNFPGYGYTF
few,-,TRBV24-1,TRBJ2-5,TGTGCCACCAGTGCCGATTGGGGGGAGACCCAGTACTTC,CATSADWGETQYF
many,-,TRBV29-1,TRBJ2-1,TGCAGCGTTGAAGAGACAGAATACAATGAGCAGTTCTTC,CSVEETEYNEQFF
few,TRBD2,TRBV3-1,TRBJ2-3,TGTGCCAGCAGCCAAGGGAAGCTAGCGGGGGCAGATACGCAGTATTTT,CASSQGKLAGADTQYF
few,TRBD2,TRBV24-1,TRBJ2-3,TGTGCCACCAGTGACCCCGGACTAGCGGGGGGTCTGAGCACAGATACGCAGTATTTT,CATSDPGLAGGLSTDTQYF